These 6 T cell receptor beta chains were all obtained from the same sample, sequenced in a study of breast tumors, draining lymph nodes, adjacent tissues (dated by TCRdb to the mid-2010s). Library preparation employed multiplex PCR. TCRdb lists the instrument as Illumina HiSeq 2000. TCRdb reworked the public reads: Q25 trimming with fastp, MiXCR clone assembly, productive beta chains retained. Rows are combined by CDR3 protein, so each entry shows the most common genes and DNA. In this sample the table shows over 150,000 distinct CDR3 sequences, roughly 31% of which occur a single time. The ten largest clonotypes hold about 4.5% of the sample. The axillary draining lymph nodes of breast cancer patients were the source of the lymph node samples. The specimen was axillary lymph node tissue. All receptors derive from a female donor with breast cancer. Some clones in this sample may be carry-over from other donors' samples.

This clonotype appeared many times. This chain links TRBV5-6 with TRBJ2-3; maybe TRBD1 (6 bases). Germline V gene lookup returns CDR1 SGHDT and CDR2 YYEEEE. The V end was cut by 0 bases, the J end by 2 bases, with 13 bases between. The CDR3 runs 16 residues. The CDR3 region has the DNA TGTGCCAGCAGCTTGGCGGGCAGGGGAGACACAGATACGCAGTATTTT. Its translation is CASSLAGRGDTDTQYF.

Of note for this clonotype: An end of the junction does not agree with germline; a read error may underlie this. This sequence joins TRBV29-1 and TRBJ2-3; 14 bases map to TRBD2. There are 16 residues in the CDR3. Germline CDR1 reads SQVTM; CDR2 reads ANQGSEA. CDR3 region: CSLNRPGTSGSDKQYF. In DNA form, the CDR3 reads TGCAGTCTTAACAGACCAGGGACTAGCGGGAGTGATAAGCAGTATTTT.

The genes are TRBV30 and TRBJ1-1; 7 positions agree with TRBD1. The J segment lost 3 bases and the V segment lost 2 bases, leaving 6 bases of the junction unmatched. The germline V gene encodes CDR1 GTSNPN and CDR2 SVGIG (reference sequence). The length of the CDR3 is 14 residues. The DNA of the CDR3 is TGTGCCTGGAGTTTCGGGACAGTGGACACTGAAGCTTTCTTT. It is translated as CAWSFGTVDTEAFF.

This clonotype was seen at least ten times. J is TRBJ2-5 and V is TRBV2; either TRBD1 or TRBD2 may fit D (6 bases each). Germline values: CDR1 SNHLY, CDR2 FYNNEI. CDR3 size: 12 residues. V was shortened by 11 bases and J by 10 bases, with 20 bases between the two germline ends. The CDR3 DNA is TGTGCCGGATCACACGGGGGCTTGGGCCAGTACTTC. It yields the protein CAGSHGGLGQYF.

As for this clonotype: A much larger clonotype is one base distant, so this may be a read error. The chain uses TRBV13 and TRBJ1-2; D gene uncertain. Germline CDR1 PRHDT, CDR2 FYEKMQ (reference sequence). V lost 7 bases and J lost 6, with 15 bases in between. This CDR3 has 13 amino acids. CDR3 nucleotide sequence: TGTGCCAGCAACCCAGGTCGGTCCGATGGCTACACCTTC. Amino acids: CASNPGRSDGYTF.

This clonotype was detected ten times or more. The chain links TRBV11-2 to TRBJ2-1; 7 positions match TRBD2. This CDR3 has 15 residues. CDR1 and CDR2 from the germline V gene are SGHAT and FQNNGV. V trimming: 5 bases; J trimming: 6 bases; junction bases outside the gene matches: 10. CDR3 nucleotides: TGTGCCAGCAGCAAGAGGGCGGGAGTAGGCAATGAGCAGTTCTTC. Its protein is CASSKRAGVGNEQFF.